A selection of T cell receptor beta chains follows, all from one sample in a study of blood T cell repertoires in COVID-19. Clones were read by immunoSEQ multiplex PCR, and TCRdb kept only the in-frame ones, dropping some. The repertoire has 350,000 to 450,000 clones, less than 85% of them found once; the top ten carry roughly 3.6%. Sequencing used peripheral blood. Receptors were obtained from a woman aged 18-29 years with acute or convalescent COVID-19. CDR3s include the opening cysteine and the closing phenylalanine or tryptophan. D genes are given only for firm matches. Clone size is not always given. Where it is, it says once, few, many or a class for expanded clones.

j_call	clone_size	v_call	d_call	cdr3_nt	cdr3_aa
TRBJ1-2	few	TRBV4-2	TRBD1	TGTGCCAGCAGCGATAGACAGGGGGCGCACGGTGGCTACACCTTC	CASSDRQGAHGGYTF
TRBJ2-3	NA	TRBV9	TRBD2	TGTGCCAGCAGCGTAGGGCTAGCGGAAAGCACAGATACGCAGTATTTT	CASSVGLAESTDTQYF
TRBJ2-2	NA	TRBV5-1	NA	TGCGCCAGTACTCCAGGTTCCAACACCGGGGAGCTGTTTTTT	CASTPGSNTGELFF
TRBJ1-1	NA	TRBV15	NA	TGTGCCACCAGCAGCTGGGGGGATTTGGAAGCTTTCTTT	CATSSWGDLEAFF
TRBJ1-1	NA	TRBV7-3	NA	TGTGCCAGCAGCTTAGGGGGGGGACCCAGTGAAGCTTTCTTT	CASSLGGGPSEAFF
TRBJ2-1	NA	TRBV19	NA	TGTGCCACAACCCCCGGGGGGCATGAGCAGTTCTTC	CATTPGGHEQFF
TRBJ1-2	NA	TRBV3-1/TRBV3-2	TRBD1	TGTGCCAGCAGCCATGACAGGGTGGGCTATGGCTACACCTTC	CASSHDRVGYGYTF
TRBJ2-7	NA	TRBV5-1	NA	TGCGCCAGCAGCTTGGACTCCCATGAGAGCGAGCAGTACTTC	CASSLDSHESEQYF
TRBJ1-1	NA	TRBV9	NA	TGTGCCAGCAGCGTAGGGGGCGGTCAGTCCACTGAAGCTTTCTTT	CASSVGGGQSTEAFF
TRBJ1-2	NA	TRBV4-1	NA	TGCGCCAGCAGCCAGGTGACAGCCTTCTATGGCTACACCTTC	CASSQVTAFYGYTF
TRBJ2-7	NA	TRBV9	TRBD1	TGTGCCAGCAGCGTAGGGACAGGGGACTACGAGCAGTACTTC	CASSVGTGDYEQYF
TRBJ1-5	NA	TRBV7-4	NA	TGTGCCAGCAGCCCATCCAATCAGCCCCAGCATTTT	CASSPSNQPQHF
TRBJ2-3	NA	TRBV3-1/TRBV3-2	TRBD2	TGTGCCAGCAGCCAAGTGGGCGGGACTAGCGGCACAGATACGCAGTATTTT	CASSQVGGTSGTDTQYF
TRBJ2-7	NA	TRBV10-3	TRBD1	TGTGCCACCGGGGGACAGGGGTCCTACGAGCAGTACTTC	CATGGQGSYEQYF
TRBJ2-7	NA	TRBV6-5	NA	TGTGCCAGCAGTTACTCGGGTAGCGGATCTTCCTACGAGCAGTACTTC	CASSYSGSGSSYEQYF
TRBJ2-2	NA	TRBV7-2	NA	TGTGCCAGCAGCTTGCAGTGGACCGGGGAGCTGTTTTTT	CASSLQWTGELFF
TRBJ2-7	NA	TRBV28	TRBD2	TGTGCCTCCGCTAGCGGGTTTTACGAGCAGTACTTC	CASASGFYEQYF
TRBJ1-1	NA	TRBV11-2	NA	TGTGCCAGCAGCCGGGAGAACACTGAAGCTTTCTTT	CASSRENTEAFF
TRBJ2-1	NA	TRBV24-1	TRBD2	TGTGCCACCAGTGTACGGGGGGTCGGGGACGAGCAGTTCTTC	CATSVRGVGDEQFF
TRBJ2-7	NA	TRBV24-1	TRBD1	TGTGCCACCAGTGATCAGGGGACAGGGGCCCCCTACGAGCAGTACTTC	CATSDQGTGAPYEQYF
TRBJ1-2	NA	TRBV3-1/TRBV3-2	TRBD1	TGTGCCAGCAGCCAATGGGGCCAAGGACAGGCCGGGGGCTACACCTTC	CASSQWGQGQAGGYTF
TRBJ2-1	NA	TRBV24-1	NA	TGTGCCACCAGTCGGTCCTACAATGAGCAGTTCTTC	CATSRSYNEQFF
TRBJ1-5	few	TRBV30	NA	TGTGCCTGGGATCAGGGGCGGAATCAGCCCCAGCATTTT	CAWDQGRNQPQHF
TRBJ2-3	NA	TRBV5-3	NA	TGTGCCAGAAGTCCTACGGAGAGAGGAGATACGCAGTATTTT	CARSPTERGDTQYF
TRBJ1-2	NA	TRBV5-4	NA	TGTGCCAGCAGCTTGGCCGACGGGACTAACTATGGCTACACCTTC	CASSLADGTNYGYTF
TRBJ2-7	once	TRBV5-6	TRBD1	TGTGCCAGCAGCCCCGGACAGGGAGAGCTCGGGGCCTACGAGCAGTACTTC	CASSPGQGELGAYEQYF
TRBJ2-7	once	TRBV12-5	NA	TGTGCTAGTTCCGACCGGGGGTACGAGCAGTACTTC	CASSDRGYEQYF
TRBJ2-1	NA	TRBV19	NA	TGTGCCAGTAGTTACAGGGATCCTAAGAACTACAATGAGCAGTTCTTC	CASSYRDPKNYNEQFF
TRBJ2-5	once	TRBV2	NA	TGTGCCAGCAGAAGAGCTAGCGCCGCTCAAGAGACCCAGTACTTC	CASRRASAAQETQYF
TRBJ2-3	NA	TRBV7-3	TRBD2	TGTGCCAGCAGCCCCACTAGCGAGAGGACAGATACGCAGTATTTT	CASSPTSERTDTQYF
TRBJ2-1	NA	TRBV28	NA	TGTGCCAGCATTCGAACGCCCGTGGGGGGTGAGCAGTTCTTC	CASIRTPVGGEQFF
TRBJ1-5	NA	TRBV6-5	NA	TGTGCCAGCAGTTACCCAAGCAATCAGCCCCAGCATTTT	CASSYPSNQPQHF
TRBJ1-2	once	TRBV7-8	TRBD1	TGTGCCAGCAGCTTACAGGGGGCAAATGGCTACACCTTC	CASSLQGANGYTF
TRBJ1-4	NA	TRBV27	NA	TGTGCCAGCAGTCCGCGCGGGGGTAATGAAAAACTGTTTTTT	CASSPRGGNEKLFF
TRBJ1-6	NA	TRBV10-3	TRBD1	TGTGCCATCAGTCAAGGACAGGGTAGTGCACCCCTCCACTTT	CAISQGQGSAPLHF
TRBJ2-7	NA	TRBV11-2	TRBD2	TGTGCCAGCAGCTTAGTAGCGGGAGGTCCCGAGCAGTACTTC	CASSLVAGGPEQYF
TRBJ2-2	few	TRBV9	NA	TGTGCCAGCAGCGTCTACTTCGAGACAGTGAACACCGGGGAGCTGTTTTTT	CASSVYFETVNTGELFF
TRBJ2-1	NA	TRBV9	TRBD2	TGTGCCAGCAGCGTGACTAGCGCCGACAATGAGCAGTTCTTC	CASSVTSADNEQFF
TRBJ2-1	NA	TRBV2	TRBD2	TGTGCCAGCAGCGGGGGGAGTAACAATGAGCAGTTCTTC	CASSGGSNNEQFF
TRBJ1-5	NA	TRBV28	NA	TGTGCCAGCAGGCCAGGCTATTATAGCAATCAGCCCCAGCATTTT	CASRPGYYSNQPQHF